These 17 T cell receptor beta chains came from one sample sequenced in a study of T cell clonotyping in hematopoietic cell transplantation. Assay: immunoSEQ multiplex PCR; the TCRdb copy retains only in-frame clones and omits some. The sample gives some 8,400 clones, approximately 88% of which show up once; about 4.3% is in the top ten. The sequencing here drew on peripheral blood mononuclear cells, taken at the time of graft-versus-host disease after allogeneic stem cell transplant. The receptors come from a male patient aged 60 to 75 who had an allogeneic stem cell transplant from a related donor, so the T cells may come from the graft donor. Some clones in this sample may be carry-over from other donors' samples.

The chain employs TRBV25-1 and TRBJ2-7; D may be TRBD1 (6 bases). Deletions cut 4 bases from V and 5 bases from J, with 12 bases between. Looked up from germline, CDR1 is MGHDK and CDR2 is SYGVNS. The CDR3 extends over 13 amino acids. The CDR3 DNA reads TGTGCCAGCAGTGCACAGGGTAACGACGAGCAGTACTTC. This gives the protein CASSAQGNDEQYF.

The chain's CDR3 is CASTPYRAGRFTDTQYF. In DNA, the CDR3 is TGTGCCAGCACCCCCTATCGTGCTGGCAGATTTACAGATACGCAGTATTTT. This chain joins TRBV27 and TRBJ2-3; D is undetermined. The CDR3 is 17 amino acids. The V gene's germline CDR1 is MNHEY and CDR2 SMNVEV (reference sequence). V was cut by 7 bases and J by 3 bases, with 23 bases left in between.

This chain connects TRBV28 to TRBJ2-7; D gene ambiguous. Trimming stripped 2 bases from V and 2 bases from J, with 10 bases between. The CDR3 spans 14 residues. Looked up from germline, CDR1 is MDHEN and CDR2 is SYDVKM. CDR3 residues: CASSLGGRPYEQYF. CDR3 nucleotide sequence: TGTGCCAGCAGTTTAGGTGGTCGGCCCTACGAGCAGTACTTC. Drawing the rest from reference TRBV28 and TRBJ2-7, the complete variable domain is DVKVTQSSRYLVKRTGEKVFLECVQDMDHENMFWYRQDPGLGLRLIYFSYDVKMKEKGDIPEGYSVSREKKERFSLILESASTNQTSMYLCASSLGGRPYEQYFGPGTRLTVT.

This chain links TRBV4-2 with TRBJ2-3, with D unresolved. The CDR3 loop spans 14 amino acids. V lost 0 bases and J 5 bases, leaving 9 bases between the germline ends. CDR1 is LGHNA, CDR2 YNFKEQ, per germline. CDR3 loop: CASSQEKVVDTQYF. The CDR3 nucleotides read TGTGCCAGCAGCCAAGAAAAGGTCGTAGATACGCAGTATTTT.

The V call is TRBV7-2, the J call TRBJ2-7, with a tentative D call TRBD2 (7 bases). CDR1 is SGHTA, CDR2 FQGNSA, per germline. Trimming left V 5 bases short and J 6 bases short, with 14 bases between. CDR3 length: 13 amino acids. In DNA form, the CDR3 reads TGTGCCAGCAGCCCCCACAGGGAGGGCGAGCAGTACTTC. Translated, it gives CASSPHREGEQYF.

The CDR3, as DNA: TGCGCCAGCAGCCTAAGGACAGGATTAATGAACACTGAAGCTTTCTTT. Protein sequence: CASSLRTGLMNTEAFF. The chain recombines TRBV5-1 with TRBJ1-1; 7 nucleotides agree with TRBD1. Germline CDR1 reads SGHRS; CDR2 reads YFSETQ. The V and J ends lost 4 bases and 0 bases, in that order; junction bases with no gene match: 9. The CDR3 runs 16 residues.

The chain couples TRBV15 to TRBJ1-1; a weak D match, TRBD1 (5 bases). The CDR3 is made up of 13 amino acids. Germline V CDR1 and CDR2: LNHNV, YYDKDF (reference sequence). The ends were cut back, 5 bases at V and 4 bases at J, with 11 bases in the middle. CDR3 DNA sequence: TGTGCCACCAGCTTGGGGGGTCGCACTGAAGCTTTCTTT. Amino acids: CATSLGGRTEAFF.

The chain employs TRBV7-2 and TRBJ2-3; TRBD2 agrees at 8 bases. This CDR3 spans 15 amino acids. The junction had 6 bases not matched to a gene; V was cut back by 5 bases and J by 2 bases. Germline V lookup: CDR1 SGHTA, CDR2 FQGNSA. CDR3 residues: CASSLRLANTDTQYF. The CDR3 DNA reads as TGTGCCAGCAGCCTCCGACTAGCGAACACAGATACGCAGTATTTT.

The chain has TRBV9 and TRBJ1-4, with 11 bases that match TRBD1. CDR3 length: 16 residues. The ends lost 7 bases at V and 7 bases at J; junction bases unmatched: 12. Germline V gives CDR1 SGDLS, CDR2 YYNGEE. In DNA, the CDR3 is TGTGCCAGCTCCCCTCTGGGACAGGGGGTGTTTGAAAAACTGTTTTTT. It codes for CASSPLGQGVFEKLFF.

This rearrangement joins TRBV29-1 to TRBJ1-5; the D gene is possibly TRBD1 (5 bases). Germline V gene sequence: CDR1 SQVTM, CDR2 ANQGSEA. The CDR3 sequence is 14 residues long. With 4 bases removed from V and 1 base from J, the gap between germline ends came to 11 bases. The CDR3 sequence: CSVAGTVSNQPQHF. The CDR3 nucleotides are TGCAGCGTTGCCGGGACCGTAAGCAATCAGCCCCAGCATTTT.

The chain joins TRBV21-1 to TRBJ1-4; the table's D call, TRBD1, was not checked against the DNA. TRBV21-1 is a pseudogene segment. The CDR3 length is 15 residues. This CDR3 reads CASSQRGQIDEKLFF. Here the CDR3 DNA reads TGTGCCAGCAGCCAAAGAGGACAGATTGATGAAAAACTGTTTTTT.

This chain connects TRBV11-1 to TRBJ2-1, with D unresolved. With 0 bases removed from V and 7 bases from J, the gap between germline ends came to 10 bases. The CDR3 is 14 amino acids. Germline values: CDR1 SGHAT, CDR2 FQDESV (reference sequence). In nucleotides, the CDR3 is TGTGCCAGCAGCTTAGCGGTTGTGGGGAATGAGCAGTTCTTC. As protein: CASSLAVVGNEQFF.

The gene calls are TRBV4-3 and TRBJ2-7; D may be TRBD2 (6 bases). CDR3 length: 17 residues. Trimming left V 1 base short and J 0 bases short, with 16 bases between. The germline V gene encodes CDR1 LGHNA and CDR2 YSLEER. The CDR3 nucleotides are TGCGCCAGCAGCCAAGGGTATGTTTTCGGGGGCTCCTACGAGCAGTACTTC. This translates into CASSQGYVFGGSYEQYF.

This clone was seen a few times. V usage is TRBV28 and J usage is TRBJ1-1, with D possibly being TRBD1 (5 bases). The CDR3 has 14 residues. From germline, CDR1 is MDHEN and CDR2 SYDVKM. V was shortened by 2 bases and J by 3 bases, with 10 bases between the two germline ends. CDR3 nucleotides: TGTGCCAGCAGTTTACAGGGAGGGTACACTGAAGCTTTCTTT. This codes for CASSLQGGYTEAFF.

This sequence joins TRBV18 and TRBJ1-1; D is perhaps TRBD1 (5 bases). V was shortened by 2 bases and J by 0 bases, with 16 bases between the two germline ends. Germline V gene data show CDR1 as KGHSH and CDR2 as LQKENI. The CDR3 sequence is 17 residues long. The CDR3 bases are TGTGCCAGCTCACCATACTTGCAGGCGGGGCTGAACACTGAAGCTTTCTTT. Its protein product is CASSPYLQAGLNTEAFF.

The genes are TRBV30 and TRBJ2-5; D perhaps matches TRBD1 (6 bases). Germline V gene data show CDR1 as GTSNPN and CDR2 as SVGIG (reference sequence). Deletions cut 0 bases from V and 1 base from J, with 15 bases between. This CDR3 spans 16 amino acids. CDR3 nucleotide sequence: TGTGCCTGGAGTGTGAACAGGGTATTCGTCCAAGAGACCCAGTACTTC. It codes for CAWSVNRVFVQETQYF.

The chain has TRBV4-3 and TRBJ1-2; TRBD1 is a possible D gene (5 bases). CDR3 size: 15 residues. The ends were cut back, 3 bases at V and 3 bases at J, with 14 bases in the middle. Germline V gives CDR1 LGHNA, CDR2 YSLEER. In DNA, the CDR3 is TGCGCCAGCAGCCAGAGCCTGGGGGGTCACTATGGCTACACCTTC. Translating it yields CASSQSLGGHYGYTF.